The 5 T cell receptor beta chains listed next were all sequenced from one sample in a study of cytomegalovirus exposure and HLA in healthy donors. PCR primers comprised 60 Vbeta and 13 Jbeta primers. Sequencing was performed with immunoSEQ multiplex PCR; in TCRdb, only in-frame clones are kept and a portion is missing. The repertoire has fewer than 150,000 clones, around 77% of them found once; the top ten carry more than 0.95%. Sequencing was carried out using PBMCs. These receptors all come from a man aged 50 to 60 in good health and CMV-seronegative.

The V and J genes are TRBV5-1 and TRBJ2-5; 9 bases line up with TRBD1. In germline, CDR1 is SGHRS, CDR2 YFSETQ. The V segment lost 4 bases and the J segment 2 bases; nucleotides outside the gene matches: 6. The CDR3 extends over 15 amino acids. For the CDR3, the DNA is TGCGCCAGCAGCAACCCACAGGGGGCGCAAGAGACCCAGTACTTC. As protein: CASSNPQGAQETQYF.

The J gene is TRBJ2-5, the V gene TRBV7-2; 12 positions match TRBD2. The CDR3 extends over 16 amino acids. Germline lookup yields CDR1 SGHTA and CDR2 FQGNSA. The V segment lost 6 bases and the J segment 5 bases; nucleotides outside the gene matches: 10. CDR3 DNA sequence: TGTGCCAGCAGACGGATGGGACTAGCGGGCCGGGAGACCCAGTACTTC. Protein: CASRRMGLAGRETQYF.

The rearrangement joins TRBV19 to TRBJ2-2; 9 nucleotides agree with TRBD2. V was clipped by 4 bases and J by 3 bases; unmatched bases: 6. Germline CDR1 reads LNHDA; CDR2 reads SQIVND (reference sequence). The CDR3 sequence is 16 residues long. CDR3 residues: CASSRSSGTHTGELFF. The CDR3 DNA is TGTGCCAGTAGTAGGTCTAGCGGGACCCACACCGGGGAGCTGTTTTTT.

V is TRBV5-1 and J is TRBJ2-7; the D is unclear. Germline loops: CDR1 SGHRS, CDR2 YFSETQ. This CDR3 contains 15 residues. Trimming took off 0 bases at V and 4 bases at J, with 14 bases between the two ends. The CDR3 reads CASSLEPQNSYEQYF. Here the CDR3 DNA reads TGCGCCAGCAGCTTGGAACCACAGAACAGTTACGAGCAGTACTTC. The full variable domain, with the rest looked up from reference TRBV5-1 and TRBJ2-7, is KAGVTQTPRYLIKTRGQQVTLSCSPISGHRSVSWYQQTPGQGLQFLFEYFSETQRNKGNFPGRFSGRQFSNSRSEMNVSTLELGDSALYLCASSLEPQNSYEQYFGPGTRLTVT.

This clone has a single count. The V and J genes are TRBV5-1 and TRBJ1-1, with a weak D call TRBD1 (5 bases). Per germline, CDR1 SGHRS and CDR2 YFSETQ. With 4 bases removed from V and 4 bases from J, the gap between germline ends came to 11 bases. The CDR3 runs to 13 residues. The CDR3 is CASSREGATEAFF. CDR3 bases: TGCGCCAGCAGCAGGGAAGGGGCCACTGAAGCTTTCTTT.